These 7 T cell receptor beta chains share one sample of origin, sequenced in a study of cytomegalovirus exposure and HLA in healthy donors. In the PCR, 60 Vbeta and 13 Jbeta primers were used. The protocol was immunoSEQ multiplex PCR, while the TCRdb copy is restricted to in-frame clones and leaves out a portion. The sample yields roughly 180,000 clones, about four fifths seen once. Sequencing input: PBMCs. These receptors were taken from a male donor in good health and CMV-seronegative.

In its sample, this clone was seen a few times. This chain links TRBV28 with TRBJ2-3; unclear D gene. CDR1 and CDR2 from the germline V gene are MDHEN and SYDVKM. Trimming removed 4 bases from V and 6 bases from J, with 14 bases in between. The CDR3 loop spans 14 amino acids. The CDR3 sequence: CASSWSGRLDTQYF. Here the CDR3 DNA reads TGTGCCAGCAGTTGGTCCGGTCGTCTCGATACGCAGTATTTT.

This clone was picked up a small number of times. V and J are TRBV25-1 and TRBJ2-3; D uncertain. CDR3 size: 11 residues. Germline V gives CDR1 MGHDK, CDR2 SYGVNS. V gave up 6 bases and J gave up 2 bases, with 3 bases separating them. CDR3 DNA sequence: TGTGCCAGCAGCATCACAGATACGCAGTATTTT. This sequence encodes CASSITDTQYF.

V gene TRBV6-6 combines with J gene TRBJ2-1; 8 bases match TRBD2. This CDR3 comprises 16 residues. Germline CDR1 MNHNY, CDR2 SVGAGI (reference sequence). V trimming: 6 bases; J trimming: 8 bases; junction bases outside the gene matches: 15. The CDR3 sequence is CASRPPPGLGLDEQFF. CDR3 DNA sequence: TGTGCCAGCAGACCCCCCCCGGGACTAGGTCTCGATGAGCAGTTCTTC.

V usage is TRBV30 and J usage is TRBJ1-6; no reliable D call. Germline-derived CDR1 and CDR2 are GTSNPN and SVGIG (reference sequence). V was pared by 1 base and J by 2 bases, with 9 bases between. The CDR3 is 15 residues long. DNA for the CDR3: TGTGCCTGGAGTGACCCCGGGACCTATAATTCACCCCTCCACTTT. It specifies CAWSDPGTYNSPLHF.

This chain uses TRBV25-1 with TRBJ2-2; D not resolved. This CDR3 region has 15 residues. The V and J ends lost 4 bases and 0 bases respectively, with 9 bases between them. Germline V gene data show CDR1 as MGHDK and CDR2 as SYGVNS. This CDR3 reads CASSVTATNTGELFF. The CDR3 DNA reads TGTGCCAGCAGTGTGACTGCCACGAACACCGGGGAGCTGTTTTTT.

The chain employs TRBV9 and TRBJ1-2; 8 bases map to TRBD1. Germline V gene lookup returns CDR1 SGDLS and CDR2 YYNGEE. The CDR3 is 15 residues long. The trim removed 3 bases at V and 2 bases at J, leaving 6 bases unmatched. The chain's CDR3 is CASSATGQGNYGYTF. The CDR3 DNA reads TGTGCCAGCAGCGCCACAGGACAGGGAAACTATGGCTACACCTTC.

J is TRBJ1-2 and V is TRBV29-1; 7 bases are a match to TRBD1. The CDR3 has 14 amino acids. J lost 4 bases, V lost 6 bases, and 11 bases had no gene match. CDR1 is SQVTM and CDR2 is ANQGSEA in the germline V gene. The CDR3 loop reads CSVRGIGGPYGYTF. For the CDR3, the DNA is TGCAGCGTGAGGGGTATAGGGGGCCCCTATGGCTACACCTTC.